Listed below are T cell receptor beta chains from one sample, sequenced in a study of PD-L1 blockade in urothelial cancer. The data were produced by immunoSEQ multiplex PCR, yet TCRdb's version contains in-frame clones alone and is incomplete. The sample has roughly 87,000 clones, 70% to 90% seen once. The input for sequencing was PBMCs, taken around atezolizumab (anti-PD-L1) treatment. These receptor sequences come from a woman of 80 years or more with urothelial cancer. Both conserved end residues are part of each CDR3. A D gene is named only where the DNA matches it firmly. Some rows mark clone size as missing; the rest say once, few, many or name a class of expanded clone.

size: few
V: TRBV19
D: -
J: TRBJ2-1
DNA: TGTGCCAGTAGTAAGGACAGCTCCTACAATGAGCAGTTCTTC
CDR3: CASSKDSSYNEQFF

size: -
V: TRBV7-9
D: -
J: TRBJ1-5
DNA: TGTGCCAGCAGCTCTCTGAGAGATCAGCCCCAGCATTTT
CDR3: CASSSLRDQPQHF

size: -
V: TRBV7-6
D: -
J: TRBJ2-6
DNA: TGTGCCAGCAGCTTAGATGGCAGGGCCTCTGGGGCCAACGTCCTGACTTTC
CDR3: CASSLDGRASGANVLTF

size: -
V: TRBV5-6
D: -
J: TRBJ1-3
DNA: TGTGCCAGCAGCTTCGAGGGATGGAGCTCTGGAAACACCATATATTTT
CDR3: CASSFEGWSSGNTIYF

size: -
V: TRBV28
D: -
J: TRBJ1-2
DNA: TGTGCCAGCAGTCTGACAGGCACCAACTATGGCTACACCTTC
CDR3: CASSLTGTNYGYTF

size: -
V: TRBV5-1
D: TRBD1
J: TRBJ2-3
DNA: TGCGCCAGCAGCTCCCGACAGGGCGGTAGCACAGATACGCAGTATTTT
CDR3: CASSSRQGGSTDTQYF

size: -
V: TRBV6-1
D: TRBD2
J: TRBJ2-1
DNA: TGTGCCAGCACCCCAGGGAGGGCATGGGCAAATGAGCAGTTCTTC
CDR3: CASTPGRAWANEQFF

size: -
V: TRBV5-1
D: -
J: TRBJ2-7
DNA: TGCGCCAGCAGCTTGGCACTTACCTACGAGCAGTACTTC
CDR3: CASSLALTYEQYF

size: -
V: TRBV30
D: TRBD2
J: TRBJ2-5
DNA: TGTGCCTGGAGTGGCGGGGGAGAGACCCAGTACTTC
CDR3: CAWSGGGETQYF

size: few
V: TRBV1
D: -
J: TRBJ1-2
DNA: TGCACCAGCAGCCAAGACAGGAGGGAGAGGAGTTATGGCTACACCTTC
CDR3: CTSSQDRRERSYGYTF

size: -
V: TRBV5-4
D: -
J: TRBJ2-7
DNA: TGTGCCGGCAGCTTGGGGACACTCAGCTCCTACGAGCAGTACTTC
CDR3: CAGSLGTLSSYEQYF

size: once
V: TRBV6-5
D: TRBD2
J: TRBJ2-1
DNA: TGTGCCAGCAGTTCCCCCGGCGGGAGGGCCTACAATGAGCAGTTCTTC
CDR3: CASSSPGGRAYNEQFF

size: -
V: TRBV30
D: -
J: TRBJ2-2
DNA: TGTGCCTGGTCTCAGGGGTTAATGAACACCGGGGAGCTGTTTTTT
CDR3: CAWSQGLMNTGELFF

size: -
V: TRBV30
D: TRBD1
J: TRBJ1-1
DNA: TGTGCCTGGGACAGGGGAGTGGACACTGAAGCTTTCTTT
CDR3: CAWDRGVDTEAFF

size: -
V: TRBV30
D: TRBD1
J: TRBJ1-1
DNA: TGTGCCTGGAGTGAGGGGGCAGGGGAGCTCAACACTGAAGCTTTCTTT
CDR3: CAWSEGAGELNTEAFF

size: -
V: TRBV19
D: TRBD1
J: TRBJ1-1
DNA: TGTGCCAGTAGGACAGGGGCCTGGAACACTGAAGCTTTCTTT
CDR3: CASRTGAWNTEAFF

size: -
V: TRBV5-1
D: -
J: TRBJ1-5
DNA: TGCGCCAGCAGCCCGACGCCAGCGACTAGCAATCAGCCCCAGCATTTT
CDR3: CASSPTPATSNQPQHF

size: -
V: TRBV5-4
D: -
J: TRBJ1-4
DNA: TGTGCCAGCAGCCTGGACAGTAATGAAAAACTGTTTTTT
CDR3: CASSLDSNEKLFF

size: -
V: TRBV28
D: TRBD2
J: TRBJ2-3
DNA: TGTGCCAGCAGTGTTAGCGGGAACACAGATACGCAGTATTTT
CDR3: CASSVSGNTDTQYF

size: -
V: TRBV5-4
D: -
J: TRBJ1-1
DNA: TGTGCCAGCAGCTTGGCGGGGGTGGGGACTGAAGCTTTCTTT
CDR3: CASSLAGVGTEAFF

size: -
V: TRBV29-1
D: -
J: TRBJ2-7
DNA: TGCAGCAGCGTCTTAGGCTACGAGCAGTACTTC
CDR3: CSSVLGYEQYF

size: -
V: TRBV28
D: -
J: TRBJ2-1
DNA: TGTGCCAGCGGCTCCACCTACAATGAGCAGTTCTTC
CDR3: CASGSTYNEQFF

size: -
V: TRBV5-1
D: TRBD1
J: TRBJ1-1
DNA: TGCGCCAGCAGCTTTGGGAGACAGGGGAACACTGAAGCTTTCTTT
CDR3: CASSFGRQGNTEAFF

size: few
V: TRBV6-4
D: TRBD2
J: TRBJ2-1
DNA: TGTGCCAGCAGTGCACTAGCGGCGTCGGAGAATGAGCAGTTCTTC
CDR3: CASSALAASENEQFF

size: -
V: TRBV19
D: TRBD2
J: TRBJ2-5
DNA: TGTGCCAGTACTAGCGGGAGGGCCGGGGAGACCCAGTACTTC
CDR3: CASTSGRAGETQYF

size: -
V: TRBV18
D: TRBD2
J: TRBJ2-7
DNA: TGTGCCAGCTCACCACCGTCTAGCGGGAGTAACGAGCAGTACTTC
CDR3: CASSPPSSGSNEQYF

size: -
V: TRBV7-3
D: -
J: TRBJ2-1
DNA: TGTGCCAGCAGCTGGAATCGGGACTACAATGAGCAGTTCTTC
CDR3: CASSWNRDYNEQFF

size: -
V: TRBV10-2
D: -
J: TRBJ1-5
DNA: TGCGCCAGCAATGAGCAGGGCAATCAGCCCCAGCATTTT
CDR3: CASNEQGNQPQHF

size: -
V: TRBV4-1
D: TRBD1
J: TRBJ1-5
DNA: TGCGCCAGCAGCCGGACAGGGGAGGAGCAGCCCCAGCATTTT
CDR3: CASSRTGEEQPQHF

size: -
V: TRBV27
D: -
J: TRBJ2-2
DNA: TGTGCCAGCAGTCTAAGAGGGGAGCTGTTTTTT
CDR3: CASSLRGELFF

size: -
V: TRBV2
D: TRBD1
J: TRBJ1-2
DNA: TGTGCCAGCATCGACAGACAGGGGTTGAATGGCTACACCTTC
CDR3: CASIDRQGLNGYTF

size: -
V: TRBV10-2
D: -
J: TRBJ1-5
DNA: TGCGCCAGCACCCCAGGGAACTATCAGCCCCAGCATTTT
CDR3: CASTPGNYQPQHF

size: -
V: TRBV2
D: TRBD1
J: TRBJ1-1
DNA: TGTGCCAGCAGTGACGACAGGGGGTTCACTGAAGCTTTCTTT
CDR3: CASSDDRGFTEAFF

size: -
V: TRBV28
D: TRBD1
J: TRBJ2-3
DNA: TGTGCCAGCAGTTTGGGACAGTCCGAAGATACGCAGTATTTT
CDR3: CASSLGQSEDTQYF

size: -
V: TRBV5-8
D: TRBD2
J: TRBJ2-5
DNA: TGTGCCAGCAGCCTATCAGCGAGCGGGAGGGCCTATGAGACCCAGTACTTC
CDR3: CASSLSASGRAYETQYF

size: -
V: TRBV7-3
D: TRBD2
J: TRBJ2-1
DNA: TGTGCCAGCAGCTTAGGAAGACTAGCAGGCAATGAGCAGTTCTTC
CDR3: CASSLGRLAGNEQFF

size: -
V: TRBV9
D: TRBD2
J: TRBJ2-5
DNA: TGTGCCAGCAGCGTAGATCTTGGACTAGCGGGAGTACAGACCCAGTACTTC
CDR3: CASSVDLGLAGVQTQYF

size: -
V: TRBV5-1
D: TRBD1
J: TRBJ2-1
DNA: TGCGCCAGCCAACAGGGGAACTCCTACAATGAGCAGTTCTTC
CDR3: CASQQGNSYNEQFF

size: -
V: TRBV5-1
D: -
J: TRBJ2-7
DNA: TGCGCCAGCAGTTCTGACACTAGAAAATCCCTCGAGCAGTACTTC
CDR3: CASSSDTRKSLEQYF

size: -
V: TRBV30
D: TRBD2
J: TRBJ2-1
DNA: TGTGCCTGGAGTACAGCGGGAGGCTATGAGCAGTTCTTC
CDR3: CAWSTAGGYEQFF

size: -
V: TRBV5-4
D: TRBD2
J: TRBJ2-1
DNA: TGTGCCAGCAGCTTAGGTGCTAGCGGGTTATACAATGAGCAGTTCTTC
CDR3: CASSLGASGLYNEQFF

size: -
V: TRBV5-5
D: TRBD2
J: TRBJ2-7
DNA: TGTGCCAGCAGCCAGAGGGGGCTAGCGGGAGTGGTTTTGAACGAGCAGTACTTC
CDR3: CASSQRGLAGVVLNEQYF

size: -
V: TRBV6-7
D: -
J: TRBJ1-1
DNA: TGTGCCATGCGGGGGGACAACACTGAAGCTTTCTTT
CDR3: CAMRGDNTEAFF

size: -
V: TRBV28
D: -
J: TRBJ2-7
DNA: TGTGCCAGCAGTTTATTTGATACCTCGGACGAGCAGTACTTC
CDR3: CASSLFDTSDEQYF

size: -
V: TRBV7-9
D: -
J: TRBJ1-4
DNA: TGTGCCAGCAGCTCAGGAGTGGGGGCAAATGAAAAACTGTTTTTT
CDR3: CASSSGVGANEKLFF

size: -
V: TRBV29-1
D: -
J: TRBJ2-1
DNA: TGCAGCTCCCACTGGGCGTCTGAGCAGTTCTTC
CDR3: CSSHWASEQFF

size: -
V: TRBV2
D: -
J: TRBJ2-3
DNA: TGTGCCAGCAGTGAAGCTACAGGGCGGGTTGATACGCAGTATTTT
CDR3: CASSEATGRVDTQYF

size: -
V: TRBV6-1
D: -
J: TRBJ1-4
DNA: TGTGCCAGCAGCGCGGAGTGGGCTAATGAAAAACTGTTTTTT
CDR3: CASSAEWANEKLFF

size: -
V: TRBV30
D: TRBD1
J: TRBJ2-7
DNA: TGTGCCTGGGGGGGACAGGGGTACGAGCAGTACTTC
CDR3: CAWGGQGYEQYF

size: -
V: TRBV11-2
D: TRBD2
J: TRBJ2-7
DNA: TGTGCCAGCAGCTTAGTGGGCGGGAGTTCCGAGCAGTACTTC
CDR3: CASSLVGGSSEQYF

size: -
V: TRBV6-1
D: TRBD1
J: TRBJ2-2
DNA: TGTGCCAGCACCCTGGGACAGAACCCCGGGGAGCTGTTTTTT
CDR3: CASTLGQNPGELFF

size: once
V: TRBV2
D: TRBD1
J: TRBJ2-2
DNA: TGTGCCAGCAGTGACAGACAGGGCGGGGAGCTGTTTTTT
CDR3: CASSDRQGGELFF

size: -
V: TRBV19
D: -
J: TRBJ1-2
DNA: TGTGCCAGTAGTCTTTACTTGGACAGCTCGAACTATGGCTACACCTTC
CDR3: CASSLYLDSSNYGYTF

size: -
V: TRBV4-2
D: -
J: TRBJ2-1
DNA: TGTGCCAGCAGCCAAGATATTAGCCGGAGCAATGATGAGCAGTTCTTC
CDR3: CASSQDISRSNDEQFF

size: -
V: TRBV6-1
D: TRBD1
J: TRBJ1-4
DNA: TGTGCCAGCGTTAGGGACAGGGGAGCTGAAAAACTGTTTTTT
CDR3: CASVRDRGAEKLFF

size: -
V: TRBV6-1
D: -
J: TRBJ1-2
DNA: TGTGCCAGCAGTGAATTCGGTGAAGCTAACTATGGCTACACCTTC
CDR3: CASSEFGEANYGYTF

size: once
V: TRBV10-3
D: TRBD1
J: TRBJ1-1
DNA: TGTGCCAGTAGGGACAGGGTCACTGAAGCTTTCTTT
CDR3: CASRDRVTEAFF

size: -
V: TRBV28
D: TRBD2
J: TRBJ2-3
DNA: TGTGCCAGCAGAGCGGGAGGAACTGGGGATACGCAGTATTTT
CDR3: CASRAGGTGDTQYF

size: -
V: TRBV19
D: -
J: TRBJ1-5
DNA: TGTGCCAGTAGTATAGAGGGCAGGGGTAGCAATCAGCCCCAGCATTTT
CDR3: CASSIEGRGSNQPQHF

size: once
V: TRBV28
D: -
J: TRBJ1-2
DNA: TGTGCCAGCAGGACGCCACAGGGTTATGGCTACACCTTC
CDR3: CASRTPQGYGYTF